A single sample is the source of the 2 T cell receptor beta chains below, sequenced in a study of cytomegalovirus exposure and HLA in healthy donors. Amplification used 60 Vbeta primers and 13 Jbeta primers. Method: immunoSEQ multiplex PCR; TCRdb's copy keeps in-frame clones and lacks some. The sample totals 180,000 or so clones; its top ten clones hold approximately 0.72%. Sequencing used PBMCs. These receptors all stem from a woman aged 18-30 years in good health and CMV-seropositive.

The chain has TRBV7-9 and TRBJ2-7, with D maybe TRBD2 (5 bases). CDR1 and CDR2 (germline): SEHNR, FQNEAQ (reference sequence). The length of the CDR3 is 12 residues. V was shortened by 5 bases and J by 3 bases, with 8 bases between the two germline ends. The CDR3: CASSVGNYEQYF. The CDR3 coding sequence is TGTGCCAGCAGCGTCGGGAACTACGAGCAGTACTTC.

The chain uses TRBV30 and TRBJ1-1; 8 positions agree with TRBD1. CDR1 is GTSNPN and CDR2 is SVGIG in the germline V gene (reference sequence). This CDR3 contains 15 residues. Trimming removed 4 bases from V and 1 base from J; junction bases left unmatched: 8. The CDR3 nucleotides are TGTGCCTGGAACCAGGACAGGGAAGGGAACACTGAAGCTTTCTTT. Its translation: CAWNQDREGNTEAFF.